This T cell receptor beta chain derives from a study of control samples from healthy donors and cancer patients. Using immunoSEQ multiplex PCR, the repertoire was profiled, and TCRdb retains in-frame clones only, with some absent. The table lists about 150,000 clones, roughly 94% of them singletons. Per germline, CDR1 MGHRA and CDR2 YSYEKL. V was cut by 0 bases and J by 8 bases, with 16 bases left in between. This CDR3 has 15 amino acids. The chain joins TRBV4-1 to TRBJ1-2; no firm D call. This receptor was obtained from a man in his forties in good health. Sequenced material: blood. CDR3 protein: CASSQDSAGIGGYTF. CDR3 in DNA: TGCGCCAGCAGCCAAGATAGTGCGGGGATTGGGGGCTACACCTTC.